Sequencing of this T cell receptor (beta chain) was carried out in a study of neurological immune-mediated disorders. Germline CDR1 is DFQATT and CDR2 is SNEGSKA (reference sequence). This CDR3 spans 13 amino acids. V gave up 6 bases and J gave up 2 bases, with 12 bases separating them. In every sequencing run, more than 170 million TCR-beta sequences were generated from 15-18 subjects. TCRdb recomputed calls from the 5' RACE reads with MiXCR, one row per CDR3 protein. Among about 29,000 distinct CDR3 sequences listed, around 3.4% were seen once. Unsorted libraries were generated from 2 million PBMCs. These cells had been stored in RNAlater at -80 C. This clonotype appeared many times.

The sequencing input was PBMCs. The sequence came from a woman under 40 with multiple sclerosis. This rearrangement joins TRBV20-1 to TRBJ2-3; D is unclear. CDR3 nucleotides: TGCAGTGCAATCCAACCCTACACAGATACGCAGTATTTT. This encodes CSAIQPYTDTQYF.